This TCR beta chain was sequenced for a study of shared clonotypes between healthy human individuals. Germline CDR1 and CDR2: SEHNR and FQNEAQ (reference sequence). The CDR3 is 14 amino acids. V was shortened by 7 bases and J by 4 bases, with 14 bases between the two germline ends. Recent acute infections and vaccinations were absent in the healthy HIV-negative adult donors. Worth noting for this clone: Its antigen is unidentified.

This table comes from immunoSEQ multiplex PCR, and its TCRdb copy is limited to in-frame clones, with some not included. The sample includes about 490,000 clones, approximately 84% seen only once; the top ten take roughly 13%. Study-level points and caveats: Blood was the sole source, and tissue repertoires probably differ.

V and J are TRBV7-9 and TRBJ1-3; D not resolved. Sequenced: PBMCs. This clonotype was obtained from a woman aged 40 to 49 in good health. Some clones in this sample may be carry-over from other donors' samples. The DNA of the CDR3 is TGTGCCAGCACCACGGGGTTGGGAGGAAACACCATATATTTT. This gives the protein CASTTGLGGNTIYF.